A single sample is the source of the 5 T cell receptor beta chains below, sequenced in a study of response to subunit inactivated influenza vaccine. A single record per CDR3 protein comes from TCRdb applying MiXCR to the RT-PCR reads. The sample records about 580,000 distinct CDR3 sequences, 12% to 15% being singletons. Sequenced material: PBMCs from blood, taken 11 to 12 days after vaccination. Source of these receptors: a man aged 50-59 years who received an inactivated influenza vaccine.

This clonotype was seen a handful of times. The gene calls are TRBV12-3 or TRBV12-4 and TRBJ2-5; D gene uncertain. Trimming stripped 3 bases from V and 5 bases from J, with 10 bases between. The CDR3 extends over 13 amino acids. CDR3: CASSFYEKETQYF. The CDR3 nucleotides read TGTGCCAGCAGTTTCTACGAAAAGGAGACCCAGTACTTC.

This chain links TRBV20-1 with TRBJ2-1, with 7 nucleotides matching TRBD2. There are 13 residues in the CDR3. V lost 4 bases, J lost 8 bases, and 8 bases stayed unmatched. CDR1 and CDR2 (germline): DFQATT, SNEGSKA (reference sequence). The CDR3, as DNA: TGCAGTGCTATTTTTGGGAGGGCCCATGAGCAGTTCTTC. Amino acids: CSAIFGRAHEQFF.

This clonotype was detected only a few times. The CDR3 is CASSWTSGGHTQYF. The CDR3 DNA sequence: TGTGCCAGCAGTTGGACTAGCGGGGGGCATACGCAGTATTTT. The J gene is TRBJ2-3, the V gene TRBV27; TRBD2 matches at 14 bases. CDR1 and CDR2 (germline): MNHEY, SMNVEV (reference sequence). Losses at the gene ends were 4 bases for V and 7 bases for J; bases not matched to a gene: 1. The CDR3 length is 14 residues.

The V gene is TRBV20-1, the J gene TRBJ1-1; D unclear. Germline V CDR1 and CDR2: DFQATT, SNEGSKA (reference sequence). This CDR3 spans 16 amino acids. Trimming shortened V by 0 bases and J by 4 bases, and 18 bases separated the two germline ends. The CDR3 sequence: CSARDRRRSGFTEAFF. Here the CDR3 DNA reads TGCAGTGCTAGAGACCGAAGGCGGTCCGGATTCACTGAAGCTTTCTTT.

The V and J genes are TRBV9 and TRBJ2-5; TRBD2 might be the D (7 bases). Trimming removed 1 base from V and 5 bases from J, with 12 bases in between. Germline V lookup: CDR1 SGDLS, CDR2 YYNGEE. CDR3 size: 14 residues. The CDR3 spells CASSVFGGRETQYF. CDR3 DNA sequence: TGTGCCAGCAGCGTATTCGGGGGGCGTGAGACCCAGTACTTC.